This T cell receptor (beta chain) was retrieved from a study of vaccination and CD4 T cells after COVID-19. The Oncomine TCR Beta short-read assay was what sequenced the DNA obtained from cultured CD4+ T cells. TCRdb itself ran the PCR reads through MiXCR, one entry per CDR3 protein. The sample consists of 6,500 to 8,000 distinct CDR3 sequences, 70% to 80% of them appearing once. In the case of this clonotype: As yet, its antigen is unknown.

The treatment denotes: roughly ten-day PBMC culture with coronavirus spike peptide pools or control peptides (ViraFEST assay). An unexposed donor provided the CD4+ T cells, which were collected before the COVID-19 pandemic (2011-2018). CDR1 and CDR2 from the germline V gene are LNHNV and YYDKDF (reference sequence). There are 15 residues in the CDR3. The germline V and J ends were trimmed by 0 bases and 6 bases, with 14 bases remaining between them. This receptor was obtained from a human donor in good health. The chain uses TRBV15 and TRBJ1-1; D ambiguous. Sequenced sample: CD4+ T cells from blood, cultured in vitro. In DNA, the CDR3 is TGTGCCACCAGCAGAGATTGGGCCGGCGGGGCTGAAGCTTTCTTT. It is translated as CATSRDWAGGAEAFF.